This T cell receptor (beta chain) was obtained from a study of spatial heterogeneity in lung cancer. Study-level information: Each distinct TCR and UMI combination averaged more than ten appearances in raw reads. Study conclusions and caveats: Ubiquitous expanded tumor TCRs appeared in blood more at resection than follow-up.

Concerning this clonotype itself: Its specificity is not known.

Single TCR cDNA molecules each had their own unique molecular identifier. TCRdb reanalysed the 5' RACE reads using MiXCR and keeps one entry per CDR3 protein. The sample shows around 15,000 distinct CDR3 sequences, 7.9% of them seen only once. Time point here: sample taken at primary tumor resection. Whole RNA was taken from tumor, nontumor lung or frozen PBMC; it was then sequenced unsorted. The CDR3 runs 13 residues. Germline-derived CDR1 and CDR2 are SGHTA and FQGNSA. With 4 bases clipped from V and 4 bases from J, the junction kept 1 base outside the gene matches. Sequenced here: PBMCs, sampled at surgery. V usage is TRBV7-2 and J usage is TRBJ2-3; TRBD2 matches 8 bases. The sequence was collected from a female donor with early-stage non-small cell lung cancer. CDR3 DNA sequence: TGTGCCAGCAGCTGGCGGGGGGCAGATACGCAGTATTTT. Translation: CASSWRGADTQYF.